These 25 T cell receptor beta chains share one sample of origin, sequenced in a study of blood T cell repertoires in COVID-19 (dated by TCRdb to 2020 to 2021). To prepare the library, the immunoSEQ multiplex PCR assay was applied. This is the immuneACCESS table as TCRdb keeps it, with only in-frame sequences that have V and J called. A part of the clones is gone; compared with another copy, unresolved V genes explain less than half, and the rest is unexplained. This sample comprises 400,000 to 500,000 clones, approximately 88% of them detected only once. Of the sample, 1.5% to 2% is held by the ten largest clones. The sequenced material came from PBMCs or T cells enriched from blood (not recorded which). The receptors here all came from a woman in her thirties or forties who had recovered from COVID-19.

The chain has TRBV2 and TRBJ2-1; TRBD2 aligns across 9 bases. Germline CDR1 reads SNHLY; CDR2 reads FYNNEI. The length of the CDR3 is 15 residues. V was clipped by 1 base and J by 8 bases; unmatched bases: 6. CDR3 coding DNA: TGTGCCAGCAGTGAAGTAGCGGGAGCTTGGGATGAGCAGTTCTTC. Translated: CASSEVAGAWDEQFF.

This sequence joins TRBV12-3 or TRBV12-4 and TRBJ1-5, with D uncertain. V was shortened by 6 bases and J by 6 bases, with 12 bases between the two germline ends. This CDR3 comprises 13 residues. The CDR3 DNA reads TGTGCCAGCAGCTGGGAGGAAGGTCAGCCCCAGCATTTT. Translating gives CASSWEEGQPQHF.

This chain joins TRBV4-3 and TRBJ2-7, with no clear D. The CDR3 runs 14 residues. V was pared by 0 bases and J by 2 bases, with 8 bases between. Germline V gene data show CDR1 as LGHNA and CDR2 as YSLEER. Here the CDR3 reads CASSQDASAYEQYF. CDR3 bases: TGCGCCAGCAGCCAAGATGCCAGTGCCTACGAGCAGTACTTC.

The rearrangement links TRBV6-5 to TRBJ2-7; 7 bases align to TRBD2. V dropped 0 bases and J dropped 5; count of bases not matched to a gene: 10. The CDR3 runs to 16 residues. Per the germline V gene, CDR1 is MNHEY and CDR2 is SVGAGI. As DNA, the CDR3 is TGTGCCAGCAGTTACTCGAAGGGCGGGGGTAGGCACGAGCAGTACTTC. The encoded protein is CASSYSKGGGRHEQYF.

As regards this clone: The same CDR3 can be traced to other DNA sequences in this sample. V usage is TRBV5-4 and J usage is TRBJ2-3; 10 bases align to TRBD2. The CDR3 is 15 residues long. After removal of 3 bases from V and 2 bases from J, the junction contained 3 bases not matched to a gene. Germline-derived CDR1 and CDR2 are SGHNT and YYREEE (reference sequence). CDR3 DNA: TGTGCCAGCAGCTCAGGACTAGCGGTCACAGATACGCAGTATTTT. Its protein product is CASSSGLAVTDTQYF.

The V and J genes are TRBV11-3 and TRBJ1-2; D call uncertain. The germline V gene encodes CDR1 SGHNT and CDR2 YENEEA. The CDR3 sequence is 13 residues long. The V end lost 0 bases, the J end lost 4 bases, and 6 bases lay between the germline ends. The CDR3 nucleotides read TGTGCCAGCAGCTTAGATCTCGGCTATGGCTACACCTTC. This encodes CASSLDLGYGYTF.

This rearrangement joins TRBV4-2 to TRBJ1-3; 7 bases are a match to TRBD1. The CDR3 totals 17 residues. Germline CDR1 and CDR2: LGHNA and YNFKEQ. V trimming: 0 bases; J trimming: 2 bases; junction bases outside the gene matches: 7. The CDR3 coding sequence is TGTGCCAGCAGCCAAGAAAAGGGGGCGAATGCTGGAAACACCATATATTTT. This sequence encodes CASSQEKGANAGNTIYF.

CDR3 region: CASSPARTSGSDTGELFF. The DNA for the CDR3 is TGTGCCAGCAGCCCAGCCCGGACTAGCGGGAGCGACACCGGGGAGCTGTTTTTT. The V and J genes are TRBV13 and TRBJ2-2; 13 bases align to TRBD2. CDR3 size: 18 residues. Germline V gene sequence: CDR1 PRHDT, CDR2 FYEKMQ (reference sequence). V lost 5 bases and J lost 3; bases outside the gene matches: 9.

The chain employs TRBV5-1 and TRBJ2-1; 11 bases are shared with TRBD2. The V and J ends lost 1 base and 7 bases, in that order; junction bases with no gene match: 4. The germline gives CDR1 SGHRS, CDR2 YFSETQ. The CDR3 runs 15 residues. For the CDR3, the DNA is TGCGCCAGCAGCTTGTTAGCGGGAGGGCTGAATGAGCAGTTCTTC. Translating it yields CASSLLAGGLNEQFF. Filled out from reference TRBV5-1 and TRBJ2-1, the complete variable domain reads KAGVTQTPRYLIKTRGQQVTLSCSPISGHRSVSWYQQTPGQGLQFLFEYFSETQRNKGNFPGRFSGRQFSNSRSEMNVSTLELGDSALYLCASSLLAGGLNEQFFGPGTRLTVL.

The rearrangement uses TRBV30 and TRBJ1-2; TRBD1 agrees at 9 bases. J lost 4 bases, V lost 4 bases, and 7 bases had no gene match. The CDR3 sequence is 14 residues long. Germline CDR1 GTSNPN, CDR2 SVGIG (reference sequence). DNA of the CDR3: TGTGCCTGGACCACACAGGGGGCCGGCTATGGCTACACCTTC. It codes for CAWTTQGAGYGYTF.

The chain uses TRBV3-1 (or the pseudogene TRBV3-2) and TRBJ2-3; a weak D match, TRBD2 (6 bases). Trimming took off 3 bases at V and 1 base at J, with 11 bases between the two ends. Germline CDR1 reads LGHDT; CDR2 reads YNNKEL (reference sequence). The CDR3 sequence is 15 residues long. CDR3 in DNA: TGTGCCAGCAGCCACTTCGGGGGTGGCACAGATACGCAGTATTTT. Translating it yields CASSHFGGGTDTQYF.

The gene calls are TRBV19 and TRBJ2-7; D possibly corresponds to TRBD2 (6 bases). Deletions cut 1 base from V and 0 bases from J, with 22 bases between. The CDR3 has 19 amino acids. Germline V gene lookup returns CDR1 LNHDA and CDR2 SQIVND (reference sequence). Written as DNA, the CDR3 is TGTGCCAGTAGTATAGTCCAATACCCCCGGGACTTAGGCTCCTACGAGCAGTACTTC. Amino acid sequence: CASSIVQYPRDLGSYEQYF.

With regard to this clone: One junction end disagrees with the germline gene, perhaps due to a read error. The chain has TRBV7-9 and TRBJ2-7; TRBD1 matches at 7 bases. Germline values: CDR1 SEHNR, CDR2 FQNEAQ (reference sequence). The CDR3 runs to 14 residues. Here the CDR3 reads CASSFVGDRAVDDF. In nucleotides, the CDR3 is TGTGCCAGCAGTTTTGTAGGAGACAGGGCGGTGGATGACTTC.

The rearrangement links TRBV7-2 to TRBJ2-1, with a tentative D call TRBD2 (6 bases). CDR1 and CDR2 (germline): SGHTA, FQGNSA. V shed 5 bases and J shed 0 bases, with 17 bases lying between them. The CDR3 is 17 amino acids. Here the CDR3 reads CASSPPGGLFSYNEQFF. The CDR3 bases are TGTGCCAGCAGCCCCCCAGGAGGGTTGTTCTCCTACAATGAGCAGTTCTTC.

The J gene is TRBJ1-2, the V gene TRBV29-1; D remains unclear. The CDR3 runs to 16 residues. Germline V gives CDR1 SQVTM, CDR2 ANQGSEA. The V gene lost 4 bases and the J gene lost 0 bases, with 18 bases spanning the gap. The CDR3 DNA reads TGCAGCGTTGTCACCTTCTCTGCGGCAGCTAACTATGGCTACACCTTC. It is translated as CSVVTFSAAANYGYTF.

The gene calls are TRBV5-1 and TRBJ2-5, with 8 bases that match TRBD2. Trimming at V came to 5 bases and at J to 2 bases, leaving 8 bases not matched to a gene. The germline CDR1 and CDR2 sequences are SGHRS and YFSETQ. The CDR3 consists of 15 residues. The CDR3 loop is CASRFESGGQETQYF. The DNA of the CDR3 is TGCGCCAGCAGATTTGAGAGCGGGGGACAAGAGACCCAGTACTTC.

The V and J genes are TRBV7-2 and TRBJ1-1; TRBD1 agrees at 9 bases. J lost 4 bases, V lost 4 bases, and 10 bases had no gene match. The CDR3 consists of 16 residues. Germline assignment: CDR1 SGHTA and CDR2 FQGNSA. CDR3 loop: CASSSVPGQGRTEAFF. The CDR3 bases are TGTGCCAGCAGCTCTGTCCCGGGACAGGGTCGCACTGAAGCTTTCTTT. The whole variable domain, remainder taken from reference TRBV7-2 and TRBJ1-1, is GAGVSQSPSNKVTEKGKDVELRCDPISGHTALYWYRQSLGQGLEFLIYFQGNSAPDKSGLPSDRFSAERTGGSVSTLTIQRTQQEDSAVYLCASSSVPGQGRTEAFFGQGTRLTVV.

The V and J genes are TRBV5-1 and TRBJ2-1; 9 bases line up with TRBD2. V trimming: 2 bases; J trimming: 5 bases; junction bases outside the gene matches: 11. CDR3 length: 17 residues. Germline lookup yields CDR1 SGHRS and CDR2 YFSETQ. The CDR3 nucleotides are TGCGCCAGCAGCTTTAATTTTGCGGGAGGGAAGGACAATGAGCAGTTCTTC. This sequence encodes CASSFNFAGGKDNEQFF.

This chain uses TRBV7-2 with TRBJ2-7; TRBD1 agrees at 7 bases. The CDR3 extends over 14 amino acids. CDR1 is SGHTA and CDR2 is FQGNSA in the germline V gene. J lost 3 bases, V lost 5 bases, and 7 bases had no gene match. The DNA of the CDR3 is TGTGCCAGCAGCCTCCTGGGACAGAGCTACGAGCAGTACTTC. Protein sequence: CASSLLGQSYEQYF.

This chain uses TRBV13 with TRBJ2-1; D is possibly TRBD2 (5 bases). The CDR3 is 14 amino acids. CDR1 PRHDT and CDR2 FYEKMQ come from the germline V gene (reference sequence). V shed 4 bases and J shed 7 bases, with 14 bases lying between them. CDR3 protein: CASSSSGVVNEQFF. CDR3 nucleotides: TGTGCCAGCAGCTCCTCCGGGGTAGTAAATGAGCAGTTCTTC.

This chain links TRBV7-2 with TRBJ1-2, with 8 nucleotides matching TRBD1. The CDR3 has 13 residues. Germline V gives CDR1 SGHTA, CDR2 FQGNSA. V shed 9 bases, J shed 2 bases, and the junction held 5 bases outside the gene matches. The CDR3 sequence: CASRDRRNYGYTF. The CDR3 DNA sequence: TGTGCCAGTCGGGACAGGAGGAACTATGGCTACACCTTC.

In its sample, this clone was seen once. V and J are TRBV27 and TRBJ1-2, with TRBD1 matching over 7 bases. The junction had 13 bases not matched to a gene; V was cut back by 5 bases and J by 7 bases. Germline CDR1 reads MNHEY; CDR2 reads SMNVEV (reference sequence). This CDR3 has 15 amino acids. The chain's CDR3 is CASSLRQGESGGYTF. The CDR3 DNA is TGTGCCAGCAGTCTAAGGCAGGGGGAGTCAGGTGGCTACACCTTC.

The V call is TRBV29-1, the J call TRBJ1-5, with TRBD1 identical over 7 bases. Germline V lookup: CDR1 SQVTM, CDR2 ANQGSEA. The CDR3 spans 13 residues. V shed 5 bases and J 4 bases; nucleotides not matched to a gene: 5. In DNA form, the CDR3 reads TGCAGCGTTTGGGCAGGGGGTAATCAGCCCCAGCATTTT. It specifies CSVWAGGNQPQHF. Full variable domain (outside the CDR3, taken from reference TRBV29-1 and TRBJ1-5): SAVISQKPSRDICQRGTSLTIQCQVDSQVTMMFWYRQQPGQSLTLIATANQGSEATYESGFVIDKFPISRPNLTFSTLTVSNMSPEDSSIYLCSVWAGGNQPQHFGDGTRLSIL.

This clone was seen once. V and J are TRBV7-2 and TRBJ2-3, with 7 bases that match TRBD1. CDR1 is SGHTA and CDR2 is FQGNSA in the germline V gene. The V segment lost 2 bases and the J segment 4 bases; nucleotides outside the gene matches: 12. The CDR3 length is 17 residues. CDR3 residues: CASSLSPGRGSADTQYF. CDR3 coding DNA: TGTGCCAGCAGCTTATCCCCAGGCAGGGGGTCAGCAGATACGCAGTATTTT.

The chain has TRBV10-1 and TRBJ2-7; a possible D gene is TRBD2 (6 bases). Per germline, CDR1 WNHNN and CDR2 SYGVQD (reference sequence). Trimming removed 0 bases from V and 0 bases from J, with 9 bases in between. This CDR3 comprises 15 residues. The CDR3 DNA sequence: TGCGCCAGCAGTGAGTCCCTAGCGTACTCCTACGAGCAGTACTTC. It encodes CASSESLAYSYEQYF.